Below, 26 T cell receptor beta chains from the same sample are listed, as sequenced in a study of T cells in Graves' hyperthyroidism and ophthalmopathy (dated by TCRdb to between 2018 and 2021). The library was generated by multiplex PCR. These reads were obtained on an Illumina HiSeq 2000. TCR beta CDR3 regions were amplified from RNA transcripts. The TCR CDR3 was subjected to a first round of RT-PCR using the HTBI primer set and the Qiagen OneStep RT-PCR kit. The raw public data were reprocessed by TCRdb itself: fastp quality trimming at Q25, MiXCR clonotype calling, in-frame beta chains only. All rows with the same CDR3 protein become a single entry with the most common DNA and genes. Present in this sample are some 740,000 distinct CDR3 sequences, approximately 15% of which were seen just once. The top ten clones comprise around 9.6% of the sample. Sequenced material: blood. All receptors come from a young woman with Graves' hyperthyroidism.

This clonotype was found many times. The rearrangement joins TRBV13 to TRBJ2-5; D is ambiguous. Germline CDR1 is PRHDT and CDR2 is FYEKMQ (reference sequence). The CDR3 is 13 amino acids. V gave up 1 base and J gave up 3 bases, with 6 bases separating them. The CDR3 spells CASSLEAEETQYF. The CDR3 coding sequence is TGTGCCAGCAGCTTAGAAGCAGAAGAGACCCAGTACTTC.

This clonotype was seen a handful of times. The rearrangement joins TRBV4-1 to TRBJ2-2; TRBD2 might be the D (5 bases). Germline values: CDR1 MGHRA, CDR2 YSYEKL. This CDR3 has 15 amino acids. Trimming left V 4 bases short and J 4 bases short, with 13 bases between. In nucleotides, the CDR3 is TGCGCCAGCAGCCCAAGATATGCGGGCACCGGGGAGCTGTTTTTT. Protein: CASSPRYAGTGELFF.

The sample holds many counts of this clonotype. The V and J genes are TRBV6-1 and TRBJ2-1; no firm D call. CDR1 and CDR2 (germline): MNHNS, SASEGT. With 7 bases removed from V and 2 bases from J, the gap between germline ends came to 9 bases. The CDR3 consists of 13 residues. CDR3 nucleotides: TGTGCCAGCAAGGATCGAGCCTACAATGAGCAGTTCTTC. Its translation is CASKDRAYNEQFF.

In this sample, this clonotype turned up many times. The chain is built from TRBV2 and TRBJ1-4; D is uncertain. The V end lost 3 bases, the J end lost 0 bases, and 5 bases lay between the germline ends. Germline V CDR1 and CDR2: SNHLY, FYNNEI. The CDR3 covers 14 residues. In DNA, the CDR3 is TGTGCCAGCAGTGATTCTGCAACTAATGAAAAACTGTTTTTT. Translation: CASSDSATNEKLFF.

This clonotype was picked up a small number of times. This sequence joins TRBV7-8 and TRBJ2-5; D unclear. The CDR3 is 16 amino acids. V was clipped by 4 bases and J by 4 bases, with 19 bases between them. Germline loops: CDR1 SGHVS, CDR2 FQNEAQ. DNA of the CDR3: TGTGCCAGCAGCTCATACAGCGATGAGCTTGTAGAGACCCAGTACTTC. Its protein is CASSSYSDELVETQYF.

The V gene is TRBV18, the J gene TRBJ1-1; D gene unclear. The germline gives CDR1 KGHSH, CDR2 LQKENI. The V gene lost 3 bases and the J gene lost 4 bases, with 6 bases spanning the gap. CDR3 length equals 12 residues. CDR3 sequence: CASSPVSTEAFF. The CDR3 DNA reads TGTGCCAGCTCACCCGTTAGCACTGAAGCTTTCTTT.

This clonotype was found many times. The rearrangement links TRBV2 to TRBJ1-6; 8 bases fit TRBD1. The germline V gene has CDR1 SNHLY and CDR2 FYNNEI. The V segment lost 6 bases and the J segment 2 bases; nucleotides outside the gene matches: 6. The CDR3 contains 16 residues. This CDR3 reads CASRETGDPYNSPLHF. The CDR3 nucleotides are TGTGCCAGCAGGGAGACAGGGGACCCCTATAATTCACCCCTCCACTTT.

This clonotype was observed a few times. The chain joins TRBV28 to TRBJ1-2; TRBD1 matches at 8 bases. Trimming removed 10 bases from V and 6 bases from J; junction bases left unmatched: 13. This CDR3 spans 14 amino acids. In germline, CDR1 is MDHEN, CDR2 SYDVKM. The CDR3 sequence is CAIGNQGARDGYTF. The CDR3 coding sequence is TGTGCCATCGGGAACCAGGGGGCGCGGGATGGCTACACCTTC.

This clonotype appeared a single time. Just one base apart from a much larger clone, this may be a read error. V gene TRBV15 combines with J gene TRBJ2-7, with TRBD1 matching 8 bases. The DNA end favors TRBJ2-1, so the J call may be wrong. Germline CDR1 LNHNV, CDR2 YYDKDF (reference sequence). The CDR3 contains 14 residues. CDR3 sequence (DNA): TGTGCCACCAGCAGAAGCGCAGGGGGCTACGAGCAGTTCTTC. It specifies CATSRSAGGYEQFF.

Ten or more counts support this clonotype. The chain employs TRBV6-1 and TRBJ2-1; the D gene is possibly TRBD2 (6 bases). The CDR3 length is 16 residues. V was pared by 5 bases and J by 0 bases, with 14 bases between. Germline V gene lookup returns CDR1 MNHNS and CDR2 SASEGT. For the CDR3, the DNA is TGTGCCAGCAGTTCCTTTTACGGGAGCTCCTACAATGAGCAGTTCTTC. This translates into CASSSFYGSSYNEQFF.

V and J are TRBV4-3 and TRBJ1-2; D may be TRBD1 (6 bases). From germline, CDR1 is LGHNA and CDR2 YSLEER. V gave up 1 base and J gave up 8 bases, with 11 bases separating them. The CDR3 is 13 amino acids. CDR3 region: CASSQVGARGYTF. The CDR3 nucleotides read TGCGCCAGCAGCCAAGTGGGGGCGAGAGGCTACACCTTC.

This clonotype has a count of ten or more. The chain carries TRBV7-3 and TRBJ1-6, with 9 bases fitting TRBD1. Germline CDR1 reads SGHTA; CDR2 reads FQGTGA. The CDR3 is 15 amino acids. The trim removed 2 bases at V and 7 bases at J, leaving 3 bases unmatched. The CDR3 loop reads CASSLDGQGNSPLHF. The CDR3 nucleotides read TGTGCCAGCAGCTTAGACGGACAGGGGAATTCACCCCTCCACTTT.

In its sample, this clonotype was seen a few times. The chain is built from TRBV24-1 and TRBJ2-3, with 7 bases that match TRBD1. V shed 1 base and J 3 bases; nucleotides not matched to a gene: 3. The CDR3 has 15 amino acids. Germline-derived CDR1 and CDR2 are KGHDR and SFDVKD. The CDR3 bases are TGTGCCACCAGTGATTTCGGACAGGAAACAGATACGCAGTATTTT. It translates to CATSDFGQETDTQYF.

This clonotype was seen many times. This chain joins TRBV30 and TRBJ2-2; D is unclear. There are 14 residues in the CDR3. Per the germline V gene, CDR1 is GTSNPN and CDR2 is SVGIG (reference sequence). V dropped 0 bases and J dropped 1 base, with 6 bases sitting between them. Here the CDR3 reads CAWSVRVNTGELFF. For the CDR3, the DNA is TGTGCCTGGAGTGTACGGGTGAACACCGGGGAGCTGTTTTTT.

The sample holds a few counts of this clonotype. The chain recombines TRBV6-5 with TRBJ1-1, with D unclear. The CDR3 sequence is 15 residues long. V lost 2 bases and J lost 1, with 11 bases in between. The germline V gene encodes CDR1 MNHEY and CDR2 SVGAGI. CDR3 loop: CASSYDRGGNTEAFF. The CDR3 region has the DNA TGTGCCAGCAGTTACGATCGGGGAGGGAACACTGAAGCTTTCTTT.

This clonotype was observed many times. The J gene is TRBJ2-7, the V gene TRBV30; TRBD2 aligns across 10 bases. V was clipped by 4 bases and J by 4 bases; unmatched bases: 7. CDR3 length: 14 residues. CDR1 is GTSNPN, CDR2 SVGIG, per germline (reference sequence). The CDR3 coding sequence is TGTGCCTGGACGTGGGGGACTAGCGTGTACGAGCAGTACTTC. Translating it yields CAWTWGTSVYEQYF.

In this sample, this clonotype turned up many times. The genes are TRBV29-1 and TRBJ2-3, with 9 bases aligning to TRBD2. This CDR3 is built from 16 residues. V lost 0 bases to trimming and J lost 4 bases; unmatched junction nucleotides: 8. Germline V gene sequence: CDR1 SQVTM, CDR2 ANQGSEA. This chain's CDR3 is CSVEDRKREAPDTQYF. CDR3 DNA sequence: TGCAGCGTTGAAGATCGGAAGCGGGAGGCCCCAGATACGCAGTATTTT.

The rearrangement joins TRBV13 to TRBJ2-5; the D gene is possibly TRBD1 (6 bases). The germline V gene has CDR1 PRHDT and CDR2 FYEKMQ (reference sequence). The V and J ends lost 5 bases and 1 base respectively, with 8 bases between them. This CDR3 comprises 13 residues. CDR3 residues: CASSARGQETQYF. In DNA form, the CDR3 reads TGTGCCAGCAGCGCCAGGGGCCAAGAGACCCAGTACTTC.

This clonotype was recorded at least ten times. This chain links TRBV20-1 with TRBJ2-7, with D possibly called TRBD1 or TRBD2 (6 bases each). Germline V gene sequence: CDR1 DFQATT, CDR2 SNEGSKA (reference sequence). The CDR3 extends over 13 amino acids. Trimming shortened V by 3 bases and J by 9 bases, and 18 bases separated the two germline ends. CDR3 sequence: CSASPDRPGGQYF. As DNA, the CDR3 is TGCAGTGCTAGCCCAGACAGGCCCGGGGGGCAGTACTTC.

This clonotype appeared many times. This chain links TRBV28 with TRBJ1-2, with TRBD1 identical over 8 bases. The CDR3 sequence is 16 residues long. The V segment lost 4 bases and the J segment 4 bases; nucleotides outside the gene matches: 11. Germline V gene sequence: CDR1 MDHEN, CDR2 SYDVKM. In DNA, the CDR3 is TGTGCCAGCAGTTCGGCTGCAGGGGGCAGTGGCTATGGCTACACCTTC. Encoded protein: CASSSAAGGSGYGYTF.

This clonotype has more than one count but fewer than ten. CDR3 residues: CASITLGPSYNEQFF. The CDR3 nucleotides are TGTGCCAGCATCACCCTGGGGCCTAGCTACAATGAGCAGTTCTTC. V is TRBV2 and J is TRBJ2-1, with a possible D match to TRBD1 (5 bases). Germline V CDR1 and CDR2: SNHLY, FYNNEI. The CDR3 is 15 amino acids. V shed 7 bases and J shed 3 bases, with 16 bases lying between them.

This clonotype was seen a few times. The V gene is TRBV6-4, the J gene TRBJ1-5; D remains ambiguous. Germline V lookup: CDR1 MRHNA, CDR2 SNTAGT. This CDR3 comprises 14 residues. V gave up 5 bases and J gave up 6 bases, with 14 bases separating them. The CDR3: CASSYGFEGQPQHF. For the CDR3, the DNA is TGTGCCAGCAGTTACGGATTTGAGGGTCAGCCCCAGCATTTT.

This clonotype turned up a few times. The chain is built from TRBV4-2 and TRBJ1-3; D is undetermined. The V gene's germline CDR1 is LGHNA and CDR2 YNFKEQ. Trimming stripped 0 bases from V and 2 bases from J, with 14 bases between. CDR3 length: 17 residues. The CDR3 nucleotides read TGTGCCAGCAGCCAAGAAAAGGCCAGTCCCGCTGGAAACACCATATATTTT. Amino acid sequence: CASSQEKASPAGNTIYF.

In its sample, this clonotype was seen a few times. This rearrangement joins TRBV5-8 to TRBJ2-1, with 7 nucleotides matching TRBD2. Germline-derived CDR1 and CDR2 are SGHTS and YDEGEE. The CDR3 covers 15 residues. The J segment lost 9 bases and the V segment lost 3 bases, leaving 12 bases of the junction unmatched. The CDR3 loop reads CASSSSGTTGGEQFF. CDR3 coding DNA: TGTGCCAGCAGCTCTTCTGGGACTACGGGAGGTGAGCAGTTCTTC.

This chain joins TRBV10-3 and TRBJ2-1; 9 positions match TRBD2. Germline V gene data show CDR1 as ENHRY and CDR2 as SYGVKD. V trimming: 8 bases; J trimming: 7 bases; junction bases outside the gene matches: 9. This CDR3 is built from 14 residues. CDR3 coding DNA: TGTGCCATCCGTTCAGCGGGAGGTAAGAATGAGCAGTTCTTC. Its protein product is CAIRSAGGKNEQFF.

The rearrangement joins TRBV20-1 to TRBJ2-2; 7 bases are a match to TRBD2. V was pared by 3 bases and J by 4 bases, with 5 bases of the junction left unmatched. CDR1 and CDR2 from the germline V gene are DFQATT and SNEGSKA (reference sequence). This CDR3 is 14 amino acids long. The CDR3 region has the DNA TGCAGTGCTAGCGCAGCGGGAATCACCGGGGAGCTGTTTTTT. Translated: CSASAAGITGELFF.